Presented here are 8 T cell receptor beta chains from one specimen sequenced in a study of blood T cell repertoires in COVID-19. Profiled with immunoSEQ multiplex PCR; TCRdb holds only in-frame clones, not every one. The table lists 150,000 to 200,000 clones, 81% of them singletons. The sample comprised peripheral blood. Receptor source: a woman older than 75 with COVID-19, enrolled during active disease.

V gene TRBV7-9 combines with J gene TRBJ2-1; 11 nucleotides match TRBD2. The length of the CDR3 is 16 residues. The germline V gene encodes CDR1 SEHNR and CDR2 FQNEAQ (reference sequence). J gave up 4 bases and V 5 bases, and 7 bases lay outside the gene matches. CDR3 in DNA: TGTGCCAGCAGCCCAGCTAGCGGGAGGTCGTACAATGAGCAGTTCTTC. It yields the protein CASSPASGRSYNEQFF.

This chain connects TRBV29-1 to TRBJ2-3; weak D call: TRBD2 (6 bases). Germline CDR1 SQVTM, CDR2 ANQGSEA. Trimming pared 6 bases from V and 12 bases from J, leaving 22 bases between. CDR3 length equals 13 residues. The chain's CDR3 is CSVLPGGRGIQYF. DNA of the CDR3: TGCAGCGTCCTACCCGGTGGACGCGGGATTCAGTATTTT.

This chain links TRBV12-3 or TRBV12-4 with TRBJ1-5; D is unclear. The V end lost 4 bases, the J end lost 2 bases, and 3 bases lay between the germline ends. The CDR3 spans 12 residues. The CDR3 DNA reads as TGTGCCAGCAGTTCGGGCAATCAGCCCCAGCATTTT. Translated: CASSSGNQPQHF.

Here the CDR3 reads CASSSQRALQETQYF. Written as DNA, the CDR3 is TGTGCCAGTAGTTCCCAGCGGGCGCTCCAAGAGACCCAGTACTTC. The rearrangement joins TRBV19 to TRBJ2-5, with D perhaps TRBD2 (6 bases). V was shortened by 5 bases and J by 1 base, with 14 bases between the two germline ends. CDR1 is LNHDA and CDR2 is SQIVND in the germline V gene (reference sequence). The CDR3 extends over 15 amino acids.

J is TRBJ2-2 and V is TRBV2, with 10 positions matching TRBD1. Germline V gene sequence: CDR1 SNHLY, CDR2 FYNNEI. The CDR3 runs to 15 residues. V gave up 5 bases and J gave up 6 bases; unmatched junction bases: 6. The CDR3 DNA reads as TGTGCCAGCAGTCTACAGGACAGGGGGTCCGGGGAGCTGTTTTTT. It yields the protein CASSLQDRGSGELFF.

This sequence joins TRBV2 and TRBJ2-5; the match to TRBD2 covers 10 bases. The V gene end was trimmed by 5 bases and the J gene end by 0 bases; junction bases not matched to a gene: 9. The germline V gene has CDR1 SNHLY and CDR2 FYNNEI. CDR3 size: 17 residues. This chain's CDR3 is CASSRGLASAYQETQYF. As DNA, the CDR3 is TGTGCCAGCAGTAGGGGACTAGCGAGTGCGTACCAAGAGACCCAGTACTTC.

The count of this clone is one. CDR3 region: CASSEQGGKGYTF. The CDR3 DNA follows: TGTGCCAGCAGCGAACAGGGTGGAAAAGGCTACACCTTC. This rearrangement joins TRBV9 to TRBJ1-2, with D perhaps matching TRBD1 (6 bases). Trimming pared 3 bases from V and 8 bases from J, leaving 14 bases between. The CDR3 totals 13 residues. Germline V gives CDR1 SGDLS, CDR2 YYNGEE.

This rearrangement joins TRBV29-1 to TRBJ1-1, with 8 bases identical to TRBD1. With 7 bases clipped from V and 7 bases from J, the junction kept 11 bases outside the gene matches. Per the germline V gene, CDR1 is SQVTM and CDR2 is ANQGSEA. The CDR3 extends over 13 amino acids. DNA of the CDR3: TGCAGCGCCGTGGACAGGGTAACCCTTGAAGCTTTCTTT. This sequence encodes CSAVDRVTLEAFF.